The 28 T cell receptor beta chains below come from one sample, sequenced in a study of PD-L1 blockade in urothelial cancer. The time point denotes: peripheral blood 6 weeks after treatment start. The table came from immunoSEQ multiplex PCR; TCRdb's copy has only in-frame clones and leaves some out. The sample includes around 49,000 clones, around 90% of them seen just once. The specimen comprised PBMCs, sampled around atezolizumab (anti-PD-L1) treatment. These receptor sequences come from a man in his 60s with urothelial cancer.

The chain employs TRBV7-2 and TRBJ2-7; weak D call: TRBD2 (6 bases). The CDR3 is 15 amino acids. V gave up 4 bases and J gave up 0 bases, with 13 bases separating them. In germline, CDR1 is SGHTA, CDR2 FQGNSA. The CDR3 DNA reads TGTGCCAGCAGCTCCGCTAGCGAAAGCTCCTACGAGCAGTACTTC. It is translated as CASSSASESSYEQYF. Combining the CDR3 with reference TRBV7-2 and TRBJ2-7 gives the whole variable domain GAGVSQSPSNKVTEKGKDVELRCDPISGHTALYWYRQSLGQGLEFLIYFQGNSAPDKSGLPSDRFSAERTGGSVSTLTIQRTQQEDSAVYLCASSSASESSYEQYFGPGTRLTVT.

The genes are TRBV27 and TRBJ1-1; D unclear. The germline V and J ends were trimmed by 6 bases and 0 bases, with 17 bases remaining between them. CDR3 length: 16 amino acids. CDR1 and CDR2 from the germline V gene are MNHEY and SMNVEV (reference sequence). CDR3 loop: CASSTHPRRMNTEAFF. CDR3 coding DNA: TGTGCCAGCAGCACCCACCCCCGGAGGATGAACACTGAAGCTTTCTTT.

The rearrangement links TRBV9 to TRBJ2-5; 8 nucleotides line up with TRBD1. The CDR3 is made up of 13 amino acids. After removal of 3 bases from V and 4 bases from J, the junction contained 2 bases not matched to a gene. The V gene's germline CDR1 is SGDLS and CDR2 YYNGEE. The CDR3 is CASSAGTGETQYF. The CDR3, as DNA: TGTGCCAGCAGCGCGGGGACAGGAGAGACCCAGTACTTC. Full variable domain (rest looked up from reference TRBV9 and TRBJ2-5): DSGVTQTPKHLITATGQRVTLRCSPRSGDLSVYWYQQSLDQGLQFLIQYYNGEERAKGNILERFSAQQFPDLHSELNLSSLELGDSALYFCASSAGTGETQYFGPGTRLLVL.

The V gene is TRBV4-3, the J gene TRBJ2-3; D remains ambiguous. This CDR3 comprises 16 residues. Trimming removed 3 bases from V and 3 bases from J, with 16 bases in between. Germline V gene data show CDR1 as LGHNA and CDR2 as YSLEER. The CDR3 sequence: CASSQERGSETDTQYF. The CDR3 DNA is TGCGCCAGCAGCCAGGAAAGAGGTTCAGAAACAGATACGCAGTATTTT.

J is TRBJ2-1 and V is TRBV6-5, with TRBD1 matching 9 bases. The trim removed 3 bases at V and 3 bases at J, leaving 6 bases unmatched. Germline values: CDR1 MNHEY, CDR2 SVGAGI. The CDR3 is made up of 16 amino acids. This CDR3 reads CASSYTWTGDYNEQFF. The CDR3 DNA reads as TGTGCCAGCAGTTATACATGGACAGGGGACTACAATGAGCAGTTCTTC.

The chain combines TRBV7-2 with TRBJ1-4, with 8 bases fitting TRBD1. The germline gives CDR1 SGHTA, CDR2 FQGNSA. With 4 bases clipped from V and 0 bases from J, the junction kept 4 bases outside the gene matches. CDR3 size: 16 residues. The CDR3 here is CASSSGQGTTNEKLFF. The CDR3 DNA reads TGTGCCAGCAGCTCCGGACAGGGAACAACTAATGAAAAACTGTTTTTT. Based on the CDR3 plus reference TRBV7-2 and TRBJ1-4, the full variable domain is GAGVSQSPSNKVTEKGKDVELRCDPISGHTALYWYRQSLGQGLEFLIYFQGNSAPDKSGLPSDRFSAERTGGSVSTLTIQRTQQEDSAVYLCASSSGQGTTNEKLFFGSGTQLSVL.

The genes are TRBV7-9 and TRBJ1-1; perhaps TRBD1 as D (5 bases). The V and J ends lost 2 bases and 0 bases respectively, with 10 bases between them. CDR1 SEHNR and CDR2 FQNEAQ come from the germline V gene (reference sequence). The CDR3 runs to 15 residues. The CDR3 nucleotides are TGTGCCAGCAGCTTAACGACAGCTTTGAACACTGAAGCTTTCTTT. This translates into CASSLTTALNTEAFF.

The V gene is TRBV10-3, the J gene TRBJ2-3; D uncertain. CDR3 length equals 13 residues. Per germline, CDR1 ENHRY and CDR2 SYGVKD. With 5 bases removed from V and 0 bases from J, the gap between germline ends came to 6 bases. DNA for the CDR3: TGTGCCATCAGTATTACTAGCACAGATACGCAGTATTTT. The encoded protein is CAISITSTDTQYF.

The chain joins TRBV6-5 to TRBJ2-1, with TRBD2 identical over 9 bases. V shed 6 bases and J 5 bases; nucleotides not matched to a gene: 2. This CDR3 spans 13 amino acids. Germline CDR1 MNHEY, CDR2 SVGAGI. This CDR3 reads CASRGLADNEQFF. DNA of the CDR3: TGTGCCAGCAGGGGACTAGCTGACAATGAGCAGTTCTTC.

The CDR3: CASSPLKTGSEAFF. The CDR3 DNA is TGTGCCAGCTCACCCCTCAAAACAGGTTCCGAAGCTTTCTTT. The V gene is TRBV18, the J gene TRBJ1-1, with D possibly being TRBD1 (5 bases). Trimming removed 3 bases at V and 8 bases at J, with 16 bases between. Per the germline V gene, CDR1 is KGHSH and CDR2 is LQKENI. This CDR3 is built from 14 residues.

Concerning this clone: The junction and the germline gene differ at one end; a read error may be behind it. CDR3 coding DNA: TGTGCCAGCAGCCCTACAGGGGGCAACCAGCCCCAGCATTTT. Translating it yields CASSPTGGNQPQHF. This chain joins TRBV6-5 and TRBJ1-5; 9 bases align to TRBD1. The CDR3 is made up of 14 amino acids. Per the germline V gene, CDR1 is MNHEY and CDR2 is SVGAGI.

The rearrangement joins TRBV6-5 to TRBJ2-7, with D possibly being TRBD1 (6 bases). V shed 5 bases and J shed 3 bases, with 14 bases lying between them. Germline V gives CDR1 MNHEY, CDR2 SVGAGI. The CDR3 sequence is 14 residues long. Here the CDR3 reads CASSPYRDNYEQYF. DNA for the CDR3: TGTGCCAGCAGTCCTTATCGGGACAACTACGAGCAGTACTTC.

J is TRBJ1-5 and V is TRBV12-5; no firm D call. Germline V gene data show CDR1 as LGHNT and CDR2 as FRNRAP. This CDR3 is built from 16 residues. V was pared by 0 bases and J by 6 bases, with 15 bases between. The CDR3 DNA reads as TGTGCTAGTGGTTTGGTACCCTCCGACGCGGCTCAGCCCCAGCATTTT. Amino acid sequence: CASGLVPSDAAQPQHF.

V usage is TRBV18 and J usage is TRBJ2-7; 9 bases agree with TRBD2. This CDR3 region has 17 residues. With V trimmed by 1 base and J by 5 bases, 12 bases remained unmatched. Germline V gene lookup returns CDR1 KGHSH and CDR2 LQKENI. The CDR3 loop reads CASSPQNSGSGKDEQYF. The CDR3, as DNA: TGTGCCAGCTCACCACAGAATAGCGGGAGTGGAAAGGACGAGCAGTACTTC.

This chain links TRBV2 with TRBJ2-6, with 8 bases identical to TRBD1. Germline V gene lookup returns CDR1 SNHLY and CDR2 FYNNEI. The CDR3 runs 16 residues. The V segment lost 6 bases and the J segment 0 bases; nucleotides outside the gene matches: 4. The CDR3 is CASSRDRSSGANVLTF. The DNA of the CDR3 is TGTGCCAGCAGCCGGGACAGGAGCTCTGGGGCCAACGTCCTGACTTTC.

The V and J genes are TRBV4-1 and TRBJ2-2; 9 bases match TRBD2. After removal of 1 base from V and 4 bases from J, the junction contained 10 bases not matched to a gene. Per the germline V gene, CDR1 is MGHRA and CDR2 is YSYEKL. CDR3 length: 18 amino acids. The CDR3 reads CASSQVSAGGPGTGELFF. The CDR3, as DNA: TGCGCCAGCAGCCAAGTATCGGCGGGGGGGCCAGGCACCGGGGAGCTGTTTTTT.

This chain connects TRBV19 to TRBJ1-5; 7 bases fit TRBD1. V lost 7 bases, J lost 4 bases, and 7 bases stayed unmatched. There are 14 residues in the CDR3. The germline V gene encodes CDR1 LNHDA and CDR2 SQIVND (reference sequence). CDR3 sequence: CASNGGQLNQPQHF. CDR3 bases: TGTGCCAGTAACGGGGGACAGTTGAATCAGCCCCAGCATTTT.

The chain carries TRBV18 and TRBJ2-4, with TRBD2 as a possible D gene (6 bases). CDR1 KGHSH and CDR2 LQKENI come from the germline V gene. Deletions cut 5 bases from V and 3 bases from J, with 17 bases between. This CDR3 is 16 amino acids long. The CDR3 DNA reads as TGTGCCAGCTCAGAGACGGGACTGGTAGGCAAAAACATTCAGTACTTC. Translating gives CASSETGLVGKNIQYF.

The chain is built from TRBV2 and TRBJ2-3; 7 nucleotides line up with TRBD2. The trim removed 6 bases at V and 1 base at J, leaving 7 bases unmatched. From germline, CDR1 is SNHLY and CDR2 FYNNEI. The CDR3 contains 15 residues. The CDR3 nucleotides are TGTGCCAGCAGGTTCAGCGGGACGGGCACAGATACGCAGTATTTT. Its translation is CASRFSGTGTDTQYF.

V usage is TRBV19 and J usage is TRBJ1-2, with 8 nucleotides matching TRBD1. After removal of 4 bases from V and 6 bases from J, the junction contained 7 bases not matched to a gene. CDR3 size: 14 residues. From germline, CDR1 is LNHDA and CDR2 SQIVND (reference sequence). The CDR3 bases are TGTGCCAGTAGTACGGACAGGGCGGGCGATGGCTACACCTTC. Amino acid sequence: CASSTDRAGDGYTF.

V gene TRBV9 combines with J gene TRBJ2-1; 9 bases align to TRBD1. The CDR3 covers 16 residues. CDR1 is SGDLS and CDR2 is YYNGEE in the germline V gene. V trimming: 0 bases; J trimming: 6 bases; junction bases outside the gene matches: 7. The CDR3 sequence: CASSVVSTGGLNEQFF. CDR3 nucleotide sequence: TGTGCCAGCAGCGTAGTTAGTACAGGGGGCCTCAATGAGCAGTTCTTC.

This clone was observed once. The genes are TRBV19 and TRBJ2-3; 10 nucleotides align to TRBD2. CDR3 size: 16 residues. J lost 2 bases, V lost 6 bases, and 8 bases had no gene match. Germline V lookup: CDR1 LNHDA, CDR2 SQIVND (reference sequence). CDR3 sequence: CASRASGSYFTDTQYF. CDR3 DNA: TGTGCCAGTAGGGCTAGCGGGAGTTATTTCACAGATACGCAGTATTTT. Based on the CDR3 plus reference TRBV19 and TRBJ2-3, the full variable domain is DGGITQSPKYLFRKEGQNVTLSCEQNLNHDAMYWYRQDPGQGLRLIYYSQIVNDFQKGDIAEGYSVSREKKESFPLTVTSAQKNPTAFYLCASRASGSYFTDTQYFGPGTRLTVL.

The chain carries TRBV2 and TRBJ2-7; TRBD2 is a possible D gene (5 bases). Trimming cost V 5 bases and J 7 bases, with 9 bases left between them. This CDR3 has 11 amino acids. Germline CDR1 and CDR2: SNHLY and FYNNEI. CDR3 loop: CASSLEREQYF. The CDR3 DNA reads TGTGCCAGCAGTCTTGAGCGGGAGCAGTACTTC.

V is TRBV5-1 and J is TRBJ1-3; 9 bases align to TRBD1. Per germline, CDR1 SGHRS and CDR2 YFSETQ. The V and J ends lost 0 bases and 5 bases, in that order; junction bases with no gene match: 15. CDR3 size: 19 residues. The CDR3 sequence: CASSLGTGTGNGLRNTIYF. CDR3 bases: TGCGCCAGCAGCTTGGGAACCGGGACAGGGAACGGGTTGAGAAACACCATATATTTT. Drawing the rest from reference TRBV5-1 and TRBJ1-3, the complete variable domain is KAGVTQTPRYLIKTRGQQVTLSCSPISGHRSVSWYQQTPGQGLQFLFEYFSETQRNKGNFPGRFSGRQFSNSRSEMNVSTLELGDSALYLCASSLGTGTGNGLRNTIYFGEGSWLTVV.

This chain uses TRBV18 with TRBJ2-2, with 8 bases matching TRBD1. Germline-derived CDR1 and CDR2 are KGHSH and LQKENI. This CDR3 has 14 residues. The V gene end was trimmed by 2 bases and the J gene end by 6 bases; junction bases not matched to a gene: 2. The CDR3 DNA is TGTGCCAGCTCACCAGGGACAGGTTCCGGGGAGCTGTTTTTT. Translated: CASSPGTGSGELFF.

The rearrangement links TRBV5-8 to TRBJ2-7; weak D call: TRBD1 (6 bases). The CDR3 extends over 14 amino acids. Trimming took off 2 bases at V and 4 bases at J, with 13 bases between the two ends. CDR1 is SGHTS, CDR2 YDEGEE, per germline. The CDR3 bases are TGTGCCAGCAGCTTTAGGACAGACAATTACGAGCAGTACTTC. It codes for CASSFRTDNYEQYF.

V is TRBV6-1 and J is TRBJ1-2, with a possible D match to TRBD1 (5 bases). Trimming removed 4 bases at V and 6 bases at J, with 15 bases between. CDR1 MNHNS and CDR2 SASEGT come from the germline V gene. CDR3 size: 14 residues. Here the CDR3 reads CASSGIRGGHGYTF. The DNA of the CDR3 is TGTGCCAGCAGTGGGATAAGGGGAGGGCATGGCTACACCTTC.

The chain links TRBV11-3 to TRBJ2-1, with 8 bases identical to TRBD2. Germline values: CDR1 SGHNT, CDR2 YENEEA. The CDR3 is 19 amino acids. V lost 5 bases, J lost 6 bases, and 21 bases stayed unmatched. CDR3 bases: TGTGCCAGCAGCCCCCCCCTACGCGCGGGAGGCCCGTCCCCCAATGAGCAGTTCTTC. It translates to CASSPPLRAGGPSPNEQFF.